A single sample gave rise to the 30 T cell receptor beta chains below, sequenced in a study of human T cells and chemical hapten exposure (dated by TCRdb to the early 2020s). The method was 5' RACE. This sample was sequenced with an Illumina MiSeq. The raw public data were reprocessed by TCRdb itself: fastp quality trimming at Q25, MiXCR clonotype calling, in-frame beta chains only. Rows merge per CDR3 protein into single entries with the most common DNA and genes. The sample table lists about 81,000 distinct CDR3 sequences, about 7.7% of them with a count of one. Approximately 2.5% of the sample rests with the top ten. Total RNA was extracted from unfractionated whole blood collected in Tempus Blood RNA tubes. Receptors originate from a male donor in good health.

This clonotype showed up many times. V gene TRBV5-1 combines with J gene TRBJ2-1; a possible D gene is TRBD1 (6 bases). The CDR3 runs to 14 residues. V was cut by 0 bases and J by 7 bases, with 11 bases left in between. Germline loops: CDR1 SGHRS, CDR2 YFSETQ. Written as DNA, the CDR3 is TGCGCCAGCAGCTTGGGGGTGACAGGAAATGAGCAGTTCTTC. Encoded protein: CASSLGVTGNEQFF.

This chain links TRBV7-9 with TRBJ2-3, with 9 bases identical to TRBD2. The germline CDR1 and CDR2 sequences are SEHNR and FQNEAQ (reference sequence). The V and J ends lost 4 bases and 3 bases, in that order; junction bases with no gene match: 8. This CDR3 spans 16 amino acids. The CDR3 is CASSYWASGMTDTQYF. The CDR3 DNA sequence: TGTGCCAGCAGCTATTGGGCTAGCGGGATGACAGATACGCAGTATTTT. Variable domain in full (rest from reference TRBV7-9 and TRBJ2-3): DTGVSQNPRHKITKRGQNVTFRCDPISEHNRLYWYRQTLGQGPEFLTYFQNEAQLEKSRLLSDRFSAERPKGSFSTLEIQRTEQGDSAMYLCASSYWASGMTDTQYFGPGTRLTVL.

The genes are TRBV7-9 and TRBJ2-5; no clear D. CDR3 length: 15 amino acids. The germline V and J ends were trimmed by 5 bases and 0 bases, with 13 bases remaining between them. Germline values: CDR1 SEHNR, CDR2 FQNEAQ (reference sequence). The CDR3 here is CASSPPGRDQETQYF. The CDR3 DNA reads TGTGCCAGCAGCCCCCCGGGTAGAGACCAAGAGACCCAGTACTTC. Filled out from reference TRBV7-9 and TRBJ2-5, the complete variable domain reads DTGVSQNPRHKITKRGQNVTFRCDPISEHNRLYWYRQTLGQGPEFLTYFQNEAQLEKSRLLSDRFSAERPKGSFSTLEIQRTEQGDSAMYLCASSPPGRDQETQYFGPGTRLLVL.

The CDR3 region is CASSSKIGDTGNTIYF. CDR3 nucleotide sequence: TGTGCCAGCAGTTCCAAGATCGGGGACACTGGAAACACCATATATTTT. The chain joins TRBV4-2 to TRBJ1-3, with D possibly matching TRBD1 (6 bases). V lost 6 bases to trimming and J lost 2 bases, with 17 bases between them. Germline V gene lookup returns CDR1 LGHNA and CDR2 YNFKEQ. The CDR3 sequence is 16 residues long.

The chain is built from TRBV12-3 or TRBV12-4 and TRBJ1-1; 7 bases agree with TRBD1. Germline trimming cut 7 bases from V and 5 bases from J; bases unmatched to any gene: 7. The CDR3 covers 13 residues. In nucleotides, the CDR3 is TGTGCCAGCACTAACAGGGGAGGAACTGAAGCTTTCTTT. Protein sequence: CASTNRGGTEAFF.

In this sample, this clonotype turned up a few times. This sequence joins TRBV12-5 and TRBJ2-1, with 8 positions matching TRBD1. Germline values: CDR1 LGHNT, CDR2 FRNRAP. CDR3 size: 17 residues. J gave up 5 bases and V 0 bases, and 9 bases lay outside the gene matches. This CDR3 is CASGLVAEQGADNEQFF. Written as DNA, the CDR3 is TGTGCTAGTGGTTTGGTAGCCGAGCAGGGGGCGGACAATGAGCAGTTCTTC.

In this sample, this clonotype turned up once. The CDR3 DNA is TGTGCCAGCAGCTATAAGCGGGCCTACACCTTC. This codes for CASSYKRAYTF. The chain carries TRBV12-3 or TRBV12-4 and TRBJ1-2; D not certain. CDR3 size: 11 residues. V was pared by 6 bases and J by 10 bases, with 12 bases between.

This clonotype was observed at least ten times. The rearrangement joins TRBV11-2 to TRBJ2-7; D is unclear. The V gene's germline CDR1 is SGHAT and CDR2 FQNNGV. The CDR3 contains 12 residues. V was cut by 4 bases and J by 6 bases, with 10 bases left in between. The CDR3 loop is CASSSGDPEQYF. For the CDR3, the DNA is TGTGCCAGCAGCTCAGGTGACCCCGAGCAGTACTTC.

This clonotype showed up just a few times. This chain joins TRBV5-6 and TRBJ2-5; D uncertain. The CDR3 runs 13 residues. Germline assignment: CDR1 SGHDT and CDR2 YYEEEE. Trimming removed 1 base at V and 0 bases at J, with 4 bases between. The CDR3, as DNA: TGTGCCAGCAGCTTGCCCAACCAAGAGACCCAGTACTTC. Its protein product is CASSLPNQETQYF. Full variable domain (rest looked up from reference TRBV5-6 and TRBJ2-5): DAGVTQSPTHLIKTRGQQVTLRCSPKSGHDTVSWYQQALGQGPQFIFQYYEEEERQRGNFPDRFSGHQFPNYSSELNVNALLLGDSALYLCASSLPNQETQYFGPGTRLLVL.

This clonotype was counted ten times or more. The V call is TRBV5-1, the J call TRBJ1-1, with D perhaps TRBD1 (6 bases). V lost 4 bases to trimming and J lost 0 bases, with 13 bases between them. The CDR3 extends over 15 amino acids. Germline V gene data show CDR1 as SGHRS and CDR2 as YFSETQ. This CDR3 reads CASSMVTGVNTEAFF. CDR3 nucleotide sequence: TGCGCCAGCAGCATGGTGACAGGAGTGAACACTGAAGCTTTCTTT.

This clonotype was recorded many times. The rearrangement links TRBV5-1 to TRBJ1-1; D is uncertain. The length of the CDR3 is 14 residues. In germline, CDR1 is SGHRS, CDR2 YFSETQ. Trimming took 4 bases from V and 4 from J, leaving 14 bases between them. CDR3 amino acids: CASSLGVVGTEAFF. CDR3 DNA: TGCGCCAGCAGCCTTGGGGTTGTGGGCACTGAAGCTTTCTTT.

This clonotype occurred a few times. The rearrangement uses TRBV21-1 and TRBJ1-5. TRBV21-1 is noted as a pseudogene. The CDR3 spans 13 residues. The CDR3 DNA sequence: TGTGCCAGCAGCAAACATCGGAGGCGGCCCCAGCATTTT. It yields the protein CASSKHRRRPQHF.

This rearrangement joins TRBV29-1 to TRBJ2-7; a possible D gene is TRBD2 (5 bases). Trimming took off 5 bases at V and 1 base at J, with 12 bases between the two ends. In germline, CDR1 is SQVTM, CDR2 ANQGSEA. The CDR3 sequence is 13 residues long. CDR3 in amino acids: CSVIERRSYEQYF. CDR3 sequence (DNA): TGCAGCGTTATCGAGCGGAGGTCCTACGAGCAGTACTTC.

Many counts were recorded for this clonotype. The CDR3 sequence: CASSERETDTQYF. The CDR3 coding sequence is TGTGCCAGCAGTGAGCGGGAAACAGATACGCAGTATTTT. The V call is TRBV6-4, the J call TRBJ2-3; possible D gene TRBD2, 6 bases. The CDR3 has 13 residues. The germline V gene has CDR1 MRHNA and CDR2 SNTAGT. Trimming cost V 3 bases and J 3 bases, with 7 bases left between them.

This chain uses TRBV20-1 with TRBJ1-6; D not resolved. Looked up from germline, CDR1 is DFQATT and CDR2 is SNEGSKA (reference sequence). The CDR3 sequence is 13 residues long. Between the trimmed V and J ends, which lost 3 bases and 10 bases, there was a span of 13 bases. CDR3 residues: CSARWTEGSPLHF. In DNA form, the CDR3 reads TGCAGTGCTAGGTGGACTGAAGGGTCACCCCTCCACTTT.

This clonotype was seen more than once but under ten times. The CDR3 region has the DNA TGCAGCGTTGTGCAGGGGGCCTACAATGAGCAGTTCTTC. Its translation: CSVVQGAYNEQFF. The chain recombines TRBV29-1 with TRBJ2-1, with 7 nucleotides matching TRBD1. CDR3 length: 13 residues. Germline V CDR1 and CDR2: SQVTM, ANQGSEA. The J segment lost 2 bases and the V segment lost 4 bases, leaving 2 bases of the junction unmatched.

This clonotype came up many times. The chain is built from TRBV12-3 or TRBV12-4 and TRBJ2-2; unclear D gene. Trimming took off 7 bases at V and 7 bases at J, with 16 bases between the two ends. The CDR3 spans 14 residues. The CDR3 DNA is TGTGCCAGCACCTTCGGTGGGGAAGGCGGGGAGCTGTTTTTT. Amino acid sequence: CASTFGGEGGELFF.

J is TRBJ1-1 and V is TRBV20-1; perhaps TRBD1 as D (6 bases). This CDR3 spans 12 amino acids. CDR1 is DFQATT, CDR2 SNEGSKA, per germline (reference sequence). V was trimmed by 6 bases and J by 4 bases, leaving 12 bases between them. CDR3 protein: CSAGTGITEAFF. CDR3 nucleotides: TGCAGTGCAGGAACAGGGATCACTGAAGCTTTCTTT.

This clonotype was seen repeatedly, ten times or more. This chain links TRBV2 with TRBJ1-2; possibly TRBD1 for D (5 bases). Trimming removed 5 bases from V and 4 bases from J, with 14 bases in between. CDR3 length equals 14 residues. In germline, CDR1 is SNHLY, CDR2 FYNNEI. CDR3 coding DNA: TGTGCCAGCAGTACCCAGGGAGGAGGCTATGGCTACACCTTC. Translation: CASSTQGGGYGYTF.

This clonotype has a count of ten or more. The gene calls are TRBV6-1 and TRBJ2-7, with D possibly being TRBD1 (6 bases). Germline V gives CDR1 MNHNS, CDR2 SASEGT. The length of the CDR3 is 14 residues. V lost 5 bases and J lost 3, with 14 bases in between. CDR3 region: CASSPPGTNYEQYF. The CDR3, as DNA: TGTGCCAGCAGTCCTCCCGGGACAAACTACGAGCAGTACTTC.

Ten or more counts support this clonotype. The junction differs from germline at one of its ends, possibly a read error. The V gene is TRBV7-7, the J gene TRBJ2-3; the D gene is possibly TRBD2 (5 bases). The V gene's germline CDR1 is SSHAT and CDR2 FNYEAQ (reference sequence). The CDR3 extends over 13 amino acids. The CDR3 DNA follows: TGTGCCAGCAGCGCCAGCGGCACGGATACGCAGTATTTT. As protein: CASSASGTDTQYF.

This clonotype was seen only a few times. The V and J genes are TRBV6-1 and TRBJ2-3; no clear D gene. The CDR3 is made up of 13 amino acids. The germline V and J ends were trimmed by 7 bases and 8 bases, with 16 bases remaining between them. Germline lookup yields CDR1 MNHNS and CDR2 SASEGT. Written as DNA, the CDR3 is TGTGCCAGCACGGGCTTTATCCATGGTACGCAGTATTTT. Translation gives CASTGFIHGTQYF.

This clonotype was picked up a small number of times. The rearrangement joins TRBV6-5 to TRBJ1-2; 7 bases fit TRBD1. The CDR3 has 14 amino acids. Looked up from germline, CDR1 is MNHEY and CDR2 is SVGAGI. V trimming: 6 bases; J trimming: 4 bases; junction bases outside the gene matches: 8. This chain's CDR3 is CASSRDSLSYGYTF. The CDR3 nucleotides are TGTGCCAGCAGCCGGGACAGTCTGTCCTATGGCTACACCTTC.

Only a few counts were recorded for this clonotype. J is TRBJ1-4 and V is TRBV2; D perhaps matches TRBD1 (5 bases). The germline V and J ends were trimmed by 7 bases and 8 bases, with 23 bases remaining between them. Germline CDR1 and CDR2: SNHLY and FYNNEI. CDR3 size: 16 residues. The CDR3 region has the DNA TGTGCCAGCACCACTCCCGAGAGGGTCGGGGGAGAAAAACTGTTTTTT. This sequence encodes CASTTPERVGGEKLFF.

This clonotype has just a few counts. V gene TRBV14 combines with J gene TRBJ1-3; D not resolved. V shed 0 bases and J shed 5 bases, with 14 bases lying between them. Germline CDR1 and CDR2: SGHDN and FVKESK. This CDR3 spans 16 amino acids. This CDR3 reads CASSQEGRGWRNTIYF. CDR3 nucleotides: TGTGCCAGCAGCCAAGAAGGCCGAGGGTGGCGAAACACCATATATTTT.

Ten or more counts support this clonotype. The chain's CDR3 is CASRPTSGEQYF. The CDR3 coding sequence is TGCGCCAGCAGGCCGACTAGCGGCGAGCAGTACTTC. This sequence joins TRBV10-2 and TRBJ2-7; 9 nucleotides align to TRBD2. Per germline, CDR1 WSHSY and CDR2 SAAADI. This CDR3 is 12 amino acids long. The J segment lost 6 bases and the V segment lost 6 bases, leaving 3 bases of the junction unmatched.

This clonotype showed up many times. This sequence joins TRBV29-1 and TRBJ2-1; 7 bases are a match to TRBD2. The CDR3 covers 13 residues. After removal of 4 bases from V and 3 bases from J, the junction contained 3 bases not matched to a gene. Germline CDR1 is SQVTM and CDR2 is ANQGSEA. CDR3 bases: TGCAGCGTTGGGAGCGGGGACTACAATGAGCAGTTCTTC. Amino acid sequence: CSVGSGDYNEQFF.

This clonotype was detected many times. The chain links TRBV29-1 to TRBJ2-3; TRBD2 aligns across 8 bases. The V segment lost 6 bases and the J segment 4 bases; nucleotides outside the gene matches: 12. The CDR3 runs 15 residues. Per germline, CDR1 SQVTM and CDR2 ANQGSEA. The CDR3 loop reads CSVAGTRVGPDTQYF. In DNA form, the CDR3 reads TGCAGCGTCGCCGGGACTAGGGTCGGCCCAGATACGCAGTATTTT.

This clonotype was counted only a few times. V gene TRBV6-6 combines with J gene TRBJ1-5; 12 nucleotides match TRBD1. The germline V gene encodes CDR1 MNHNY and CDR2 SVGAGI (reference sequence). The CDR3 is 16 amino acids. The junction had 6 bases not matched to a gene; V was cut back by 2 bases and J by 7 bases. CDR3: CASSYQGQGARQPQHF. The DNA of the CDR3 is TGTGCCAGCAGTTACCAGGGACAGGGGGCGCGCCAGCCCCAGCATTTT.

This clonotype was recorded at least ten times. CDR3 loop: CASLKPGQGAGQPQHF. In DNA form, the CDR3 reads TGTGCCAGCCTCAAACCGGGACAGGGGGCTGGTCAGCCCCAGCATTTT. The chain uses TRBV6-2 or TRBV6-3 and TRBJ1-5, with TRBD1 matching over 12 bases. CDR3 length: 16 amino acids. Per the germline V gene, CDR1 is MNHEY and CDR2 is SVGEGT. V shed 8 bases, J shed 6 bases, and the junction held 11 bases outside the gene matches.